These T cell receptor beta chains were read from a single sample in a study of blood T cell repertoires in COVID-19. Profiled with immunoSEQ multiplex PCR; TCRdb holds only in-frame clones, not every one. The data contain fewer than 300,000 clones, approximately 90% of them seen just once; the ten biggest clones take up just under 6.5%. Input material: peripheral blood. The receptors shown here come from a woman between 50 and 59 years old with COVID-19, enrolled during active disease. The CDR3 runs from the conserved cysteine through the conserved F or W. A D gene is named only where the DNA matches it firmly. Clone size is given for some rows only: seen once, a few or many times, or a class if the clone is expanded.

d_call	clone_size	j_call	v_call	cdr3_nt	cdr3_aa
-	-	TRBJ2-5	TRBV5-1	TGCGCCAGCAGCATAGGTCGGGGTGGGCCGAAAGAGACCCAGTACTTC	CASSIGRGGPKETQYF
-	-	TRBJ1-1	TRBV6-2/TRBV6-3	TGTGCCAGCAGTCAGGCGAACACTGAAGCTTTCTTT	CASSQANTEAFF
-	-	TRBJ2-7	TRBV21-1	TGTGCCAGCAGCACCCGACAGGGGAACGAGCAGTACTTC	CASSTRQGNEQYF
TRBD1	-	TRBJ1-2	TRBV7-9	TGTGCCAGCAGCTTAGAGGGGGCGCAGGGCTACACCTTC	CASSLEGAQGYTF
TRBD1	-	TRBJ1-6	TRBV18	TGTGCCAGCTCACCCGGACAGGAAGCTAATTCACCCCTCCACTTT	CASSPGQEANSPLHF
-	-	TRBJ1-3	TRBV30	TGTGCCTGGACCGCACAATTGCTAAACACCATATATTTT	CAWTAQLLNTIYF
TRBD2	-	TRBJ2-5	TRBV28	TGTGCCAGCAGTTCCGGACTAGCGAGGGAGACCCAGTACTTC	CASSSGLARETQYF
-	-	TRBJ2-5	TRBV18	TGTGCCAGCTCACCAGCGGGAAGGCAAGAGACCCAGTACTTC	CASSPAGRQETQYF
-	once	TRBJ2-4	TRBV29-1	TGCAGCGCCTCTTTCCCTTACATTCTAGCCAAAAACATTCAGTACTTC	CSASFPYILAKNIQYF
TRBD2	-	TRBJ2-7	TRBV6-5	TGTGCCAGCAGTTACTCGAAACTAGCGGCTGCCTACGAGCAGTACTTC	CASSYSKLAAAYEQYF
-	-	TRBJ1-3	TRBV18	TGTGCCAGCTCAGATACAGACTCTGGAAACACCATATATTTT	CASSDTDSGNTIYF
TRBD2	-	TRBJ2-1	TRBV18	TGTGCCAGCTCACCCCTAGCGGGGACTAATGAGCAGTTCTTC	CASSPLAGTNEQFF
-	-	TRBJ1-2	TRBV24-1	TGTGCCACCAGTGAAGACAGATTTAACTATGGCTACACCTTC	CATSEDRFNYGYTF
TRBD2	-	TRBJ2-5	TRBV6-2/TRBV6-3	TGTGCCAGCAGTTGGTCTAGCGGAGACCAAGAGACCCAGTACTTC	CASSWSSGDQETQYF
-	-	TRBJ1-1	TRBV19	TGTGCCAGTAGTATTGTCGAAGCGGGCACTGAAGCTTTCTTT	CASSIVEAGTEAFF
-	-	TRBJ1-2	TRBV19	TGTGCCAGTAGTATTTTGCAGGGCGGTTATGGCTACACCTTC	CASSILQGGYGYTF
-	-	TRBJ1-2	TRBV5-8	TGTGCCAGCAGAAACATGGCGGAGGACTATGGCTACACCTTC	CASRNMAEDYGYTF
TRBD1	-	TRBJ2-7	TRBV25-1	TGTGCCAGCACTATGGGACAGAACTACGAGCAGTACTTC	CASTMGQNYEQYF
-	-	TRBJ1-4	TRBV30	TGTGCCTGGATGGGCAGGGGAAGTGAAAAACTGTTTTTT	CAWMGRGSEKLFF
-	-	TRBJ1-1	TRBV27	TGTGCCAGCAGTTTCGGACAGAATACTGAAGCTTTCTTT	CASSFGQNTEAFF
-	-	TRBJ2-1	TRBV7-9	TGTGCCAGCAGCTTCTCGGGGAGTGGTCGTTCCTACAATGAGCAGTTCTTC	CASSFSGSGRSYNEQFF
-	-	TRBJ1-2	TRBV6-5	TGTGCCAGCAGTTACACCCCCTCCAGGGATGCCTATGGCTACACCTTC	CASSYTPSRDAYGYTF
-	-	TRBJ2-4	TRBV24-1	TGTGCCACCAGTGACCCGACTCAGGCCAAAAACATTCAGTACTTC	CATSDPTQAKNIQYF
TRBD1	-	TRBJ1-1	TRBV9	TGTGCCAGCAGTTTGGGGGAGCGGACAGGCGAAGCTTTCTTT	CASSLGERTGEAFF